This T cell receptor (beta chain) was obtained from a study of cytomegalovirus exposure and HLA in healthy donors. PCR amplification relied on 60 Vbeta primers (plus 13 Jbeta primers). TCRdb's copy holds only in-frame clones and misses some; the assay was immunoSEQ multiplex PCR. The clone table shows about 170,000 clones, with the ten largest holding 1% to 1.5%. The TCR comes from a woman between 55 and 75 years old in good health and CMV-seronegative. Material: PBMCs.

This CDR3 reads CASSPIPRLRDYGYTF. The CDR3 DNA follows: TGTGCCAGCTCACCAATCCCCCGTTTACGGGACTATGGCTACACCTTC. The J gene is TRBJ1-2, the V gene TRBV18; D unclear. Per germline, CDR1 KGHSH and CDR2 LQKENI. V gave up 2 bases and J gave up 3 bases, with 16 bases separating them. The CDR3 length is 16 residues.